The source of this T cell receptor beta chain is a study of T cells in Graves' hyperthyroidism and ophthalmopathy. What was amplified from RNA transcripts were TCR beta CDR3 regions. The primer set for the first-round RT-PCR of the TCR CDR3 was HTBI. In TCRdb, the multiplex PCR reads were re-called with MiXCR into one record per CDR3 protein. This sample has 600,000 or so distinct CDR3 sequences, with 13% to 15% found just once. The sequenced material came from blood. This receptor was obtained from a woman aged 50 to 60 with Graves' ophthalmopathy.

This chain's CDR3 is CASSSPGQGMAETEAFF. CDR3 in DNA: TGTGCCAGCAGCTCACCGGGACAGGGAATGGCGGAAACTGAAGCTTTCTTT. This chain links TRBV28 with TRBJ1-1; 9 bases are shared with TRBD1. The germline V gene encodes CDR1 MDHEN and CDR2 SYDVKM. V trimming: 6 bases; J trimming: 5 bases; junction bases outside the gene matches: 16. The CDR3 is made up of 17 amino acids.